The 8 T cell receptor beta chains presented below share a single source sample, sequenced in a study of T cells after yellow fever vaccination. TCRdb reprocessed the 5' RACE reads via MiXCR and lists one record per CDR3 protein. The sample includes 250,000 or so distinct CDR3 sequences, over 3% seen only once; the top ten take under 20%. Sample: PBMCs, taken 15 days after the yellow fever booster vaccination. The receptors stem from a man aged 18 to 29 who received the YFV17D yellow fever vaccine.

This clonotype was seen repeatedly, ten times or more. The V gene is TRBV7-8, the J gene TRBJ2-7; D gene ambiguous. Germline V gene lookup returns CDR1 SGHVS and CDR2 FQNEAQ. The length of the CDR3 is 15 residues. With 5 bases removed from V and 0 bases from J, the gap between germline ends came to 14 bases. In DNA form, the CDR3 reads TGTGCCAGCAGCCTATCCCCGGGTTCCTCCTACGAGCAGTACGTC. It translates to CASSLSPGSSYEQYV.

This clonotype came up many times. This chain joins TRBV10-2 and TRBJ1-2, with TRBD1 matching over 7 bases. CDR1 is WSHSY, CDR2 SAAADI, per germline. The CDR3 sequence is 15 residues long. Trimming cost V 6 bases and J 4 bases; bases outside gene matches: 11. In DNA, the CDR3 is TGCGCCAGCAGGGACAGGATTCGAACAAGCTATGGCTACACCTTC. Translating gives CASRDRIRTSYGYTF.

This clonotype was seen a few times. The chain uses TRBV12-3 or TRBV12-4 and TRBJ2-5; no clear D gene. The CDR3 extends over 13 amino acids. V was clipped by 7 bases and J by 1 base, with 10 bases between them. The CDR3 protein is CASTGRLQETQYF. CDR3 nucleotides: TGTGCCAGCACCGGGCGGCTCCAAGAGACCCAGTACTTC.

This clonotype has at least ten counts. V gene TRBV9 combines with J gene TRBJ1-2; tentatively, D is TRBD1 (5 bases). Trimming stripped 0 bases from V and 4 bases from J, with 13 bases between. From germline, CDR1 is SGDLS and CDR2 YYNGEE. The CDR3 contains 15 residues. This chain's CDR3 is CASSVGMGPSYGYTF. The CDR3 DNA follows: TGTGCCAGCAGCGTAGGGATGGGACCAAGCTATGGCTACACCTTC. Combining the CDR3 with reference TRBV9 and TRBJ1-2 gives the whole variable domain DSGVTQTPKHLITATGQRVTLRCSPRSGDLSVYWYQQSLDQGLQFLIQYYNGEERAKGNILERFSAQQFPDLHSELNLSSLELGDSALYFCASSVGMGPSYGYTFGSGTRLTVV.

This clonotype has at least ten counts. The chain combines TRBV20-1 with TRBJ2-7, with a possible D match to TRBD1 (6 bases). V was trimmed by 0 bases and J by 4 bases, leaving 13 bases between them. In germline, CDR1 is DFQATT, CDR2 SNEGSKA (reference sequence). This CDR3 comprises 14 residues. The CDR3 reads CSARDSGAGYEQYF. In DNA form, the CDR3 reads TGCAGTGCTAGAGATTCAGGGGCCGGGTACGAGCAGTACTTC.

In this sample, this clonotype turned up many times. This rearrangement joins TRBV18 to TRBJ2-1; D is unresolved. Germline V lookup: CDR1 KGHSH, CDR2 LQKENI. The CDR3 consists of 14 residues. V lost 0 bases to trimming and J lost 4 bases, with 7 bases between them. Here the CDR3 DNA reads TGTGCCAGCTCACCACCGGGTAGATACAATGAGCAGTTCTTC. Translation: CASSPPGRYNEQFF.

This clonotype was recorded at least ten times. This chain joins TRBV5-1 and TRBJ1-2; D gene unclear. Germline CDR1 and CDR2: SGHRS and YFSETQ. V was shortened by 3 bases and J by 8 bases, with 14 bases between the two germline ends. The CDR3 length is 13 residues. The CDR3 DNA reads TGCGCCAGCAGCTCACGGACCGACGCGGGCTACACCTTC. As protein: CASSSRTDAGYTF.

This clonotype came up many times. This chain joins TRBV20-1 and TRBJ1-2; the D gene is possibly TRBD1 (6 bases). From germline, CDR1 is DFQATT and CDR2 SNEGSKA (reference sequence). The CDR3 has 14 amino acids. V was shortened by 3 bases and J by 4 bases, with 15 bases between the two germline ends. Here the CDR3 reads CSARSGVVFYGYTF. CDR3 bases: TGCAGTGCTAGGTCAGGGGTTGTATTCTATGGCTACACCTTC.